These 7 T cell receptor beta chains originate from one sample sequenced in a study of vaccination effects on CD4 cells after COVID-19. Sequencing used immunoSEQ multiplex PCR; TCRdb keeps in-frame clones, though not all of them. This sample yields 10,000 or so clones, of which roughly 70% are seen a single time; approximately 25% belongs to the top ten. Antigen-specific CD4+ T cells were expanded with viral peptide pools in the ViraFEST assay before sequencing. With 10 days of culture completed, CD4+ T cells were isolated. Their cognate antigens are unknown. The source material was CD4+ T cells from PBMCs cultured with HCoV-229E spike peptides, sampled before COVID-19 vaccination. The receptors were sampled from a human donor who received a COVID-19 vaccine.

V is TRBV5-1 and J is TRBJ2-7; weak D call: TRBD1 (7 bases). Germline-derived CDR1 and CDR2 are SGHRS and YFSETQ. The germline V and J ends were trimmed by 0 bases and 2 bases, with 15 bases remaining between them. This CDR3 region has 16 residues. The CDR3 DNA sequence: TGCGCCAGCAGCTTGGGAGGGGGGACAGCGACCTACGAGCAGTACTTC. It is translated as CASSLGGGTATYEQYF. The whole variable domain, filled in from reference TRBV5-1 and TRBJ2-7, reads KAGVTQTPRYLIKTRGQQVTLSCSPISGHRSVSWYQQTPGQGLQFLFEYFSETQRNKGNFPGRFSGRQFSNSRSEMNVSTLELGDSALYLCASSLGGGTATYEQYFGPGTRLTVT.

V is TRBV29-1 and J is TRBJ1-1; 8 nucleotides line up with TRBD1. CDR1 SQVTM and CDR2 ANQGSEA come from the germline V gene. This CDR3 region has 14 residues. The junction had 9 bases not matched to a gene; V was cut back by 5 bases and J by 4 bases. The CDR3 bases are TGCAGCGTTTTCCGGACAGGGATTAGCACTGAAGCTTTCTTT. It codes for CSVFRTGISTEAFF. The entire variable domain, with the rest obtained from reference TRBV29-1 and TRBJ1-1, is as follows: SAVISQKPSRDICQRGTSLTIQCQVDSQVTMMFWYRQQPGQSLTLIATANQGSEATYESGFVIDKFPISRPNLTFSTLTVSNMSPEDSSIYLCSVFRTGISTEAFFGQGTRLTVV.

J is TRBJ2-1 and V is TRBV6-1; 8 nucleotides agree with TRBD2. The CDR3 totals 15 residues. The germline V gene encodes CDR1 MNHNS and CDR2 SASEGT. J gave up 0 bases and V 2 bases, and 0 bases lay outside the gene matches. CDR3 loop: CASSERGGSYNEQFF. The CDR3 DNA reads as TGTGCCAGCAGTGAACGGGGGGGCTCCTACAATGAGCAGTTCTTC.

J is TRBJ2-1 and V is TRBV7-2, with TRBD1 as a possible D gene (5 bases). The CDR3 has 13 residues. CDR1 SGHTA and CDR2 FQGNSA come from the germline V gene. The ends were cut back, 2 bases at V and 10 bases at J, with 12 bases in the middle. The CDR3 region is CASSLSGRTEQFF. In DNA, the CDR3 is TGTGCCAGCAGCTTATCAGGGCGGACAGAGCAGTTCTTC.

CDR3 DNA sequence: TGTGCCAGCTCACCGTCGCAGGGGAACTATGGCTACACCTTC. This codes for CASSPSQGNYGYTF. The chain links TRBV18 to TRBJ1-2; tentatively, D is TRBD1 (6 bases). This CDR3 has 14 residues. V was shortened by 3 bases and J by 2 bases, with 10 bases between the two germline ends. Germline CDR1 KGHSH, CDR2 LQKENI.

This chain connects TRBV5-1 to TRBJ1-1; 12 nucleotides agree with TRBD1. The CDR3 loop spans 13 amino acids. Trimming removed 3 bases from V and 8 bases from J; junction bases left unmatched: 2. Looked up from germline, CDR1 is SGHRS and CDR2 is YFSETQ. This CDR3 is CASSSGTGGEAFF. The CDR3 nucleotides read TGCGCCAGCAGCTCCGGGACAGGGGGCGAAGCTTTCTTT. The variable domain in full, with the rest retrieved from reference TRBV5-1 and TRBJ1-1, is KAGVTQTPRYLIKTRGQQVTLSCSPISGHRSVSWYQQTPGQGLQFLFEYFSETQRNKGNFPGRFSGRQFSNSRSEMNVSTLELGDSALYLCASSSGTGGEAFFGQGTRLTVV.

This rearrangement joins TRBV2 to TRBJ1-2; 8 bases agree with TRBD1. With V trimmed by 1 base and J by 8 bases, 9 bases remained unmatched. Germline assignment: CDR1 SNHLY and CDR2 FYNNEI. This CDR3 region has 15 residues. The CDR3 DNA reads TGTGCCAGCAGTGAAGATGGACAGGGTTATAGAGGCTACACCTTC. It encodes CASSEDGQGYRGYTF. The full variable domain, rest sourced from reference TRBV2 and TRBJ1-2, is EPEVTQTPSHQVTQMGQEVILRCVPISNHLYFYWYRQILGQKVEFLVSFYNNEISEKSEIFDDQFSVERPDGSNFTLKIRSTKLEDSAMYFCASSEDGQGYRGYTFGSGTRLTVV.